Given below is one T cell receptor (beta chain) in context. This may come from a read error, since a much larger clone is one base off. The entry originates in a study of T cells in Graves' hyperthyroidism and ophthalmopathy. The TCR beta CDR3 regions underwent amplification using RNA transcripts as the source. The HTBI primer set drove a first-round RT-PCR of the TCR CDR3. TCRdb used MiXCR to reprocess the multiplex PCR reads, holding one entry per CDR3 protein. The sample lists roughly 530,000 distinct CDR3 sequences, roughly 18% occurring once. Germline V gene data show CDR1 as SGHNT and CDR2 as YYREEE (reference sequence). This CDR3 spans 16 amino acids. After removal of 5 bases from V and 4 bases from J, the junction contained 11 bases not matched to a gene.

The sequence came from a woman aged 18-29 years with Graves' ophthalmopathy. The chain recombines TRBV5-4 with TRBJ2-1, with 8 bases matching TRBD1. The sample taken for sequencing was blood. The DNA of the CDR3 is TGTGCCAGCAGTCGGCAGGGGGCTGGTAATTACAATGAGCAGTTCTTC. It encodes CASSRQGAGNYNEQFF.